This T cell receptor (beta chain) emerged from a study of lymphopenia after photon versus proton radiotherapy. On this clone: The antigen is undetermined.

Using immunoSEQ multiplex PCR, the repertoire was profiled, and TCRdb retains in-frame clones only, with some absent. The table has some 55,000 clones, approximately 84% seen once; the top ten hold roughly 2%. Study-level results: A bigger post-nadir fall in TCR diversity correlated inversely with survival time in deceased patients.

Trimming shortened V by 4 bases and J by 14 bases, and 15 bases separated the two germline ends. CDR1 and CDR2 from the germline V gene are SGHAT and FQNNGV. CDR3 length: 12 amino acids. This specimen was peripheral blood, taken from a patient treated with photon-based radiotherapy. The chain carries TRBV11-2 and TRBJ1-3; D uncertain. This receptor was taken from a middle-aged man with gastric cancer. The CDR3 here is CASSSGTDFLYF. The CDR3 coding sequence is TGTGCCAGCAGCTCCGGTACGGACTTCTTATATTTT.